This T cell receptor beta chain was recorded in a study of blood T cell repertoires in COVID-19. Original analysis: It was from reference gene primer amplification that nucleated cell counts were estimated. The repertoire was sequenced with immunoSEQ multiplex PCR; TCRdb's copy has only in-frame clones and lacks some. V and J calls and clone size are copied from that table; D and trimming were computed from the DNA. The table has around 170,000 clones, less than 90% seen once; the top ten hold approximately 6.1%. V was trimmed by 7 bases and J by 3 bases, leaving 15 bases between them. This CDR3 comprises 14 residues. Germline loops: CDR1 MNHEY, CDR2 SVGAGI.

Sequences were obtained from peripheral blood. V is TRBV6-5 and J is TRBJ1-1; D may be TRBD1 (5 bases). The receptor comes from a woman aged 40-49 years with acute or convalescent COVID-19. This chain's CDR3 is CASTTIQGDTEAFF. The CDR3 DNA reads as TGTGCCAGCACTACCATTCAAGGGGACACTGAAGCTTTCTTT.